Each of the 28 T cell receptor beta chains below was sequenced from the same sample in a study of cytomegalovirus exposure and HLA in healthy donors. The PCR was carried out with 60 Vbeta primers and 13 Jbeta primers. The assay was immunoSEQ multiplex PCR, and TCRdb's table has in-frame clones only and misses some. The table has some 130,000 clones, approximately 80% seen once. Sequencing used PBMCs. Receptor source: a male donor in good health and CMV-seropositive.

The CDR3 region has the DNA TGTGCCAGTAGTCCCAGGACAGGGGGCGTAAAGACCCAGTACTTC. Its protein is CASSPRTGGVKTQYF. The J gene is TRBJ2-5, the V gene TRBV19; TRBD1 matches at 11 bases. This CDR3 spans 15 amino acids. The V segment lost 5 bases and the J segment 6 bases; nucleotides outside the gene matches: 8. Germline loops: CDR1 LNHDA, CDR2 SQIVND (reference sequence).

The chain employs TRBV6-5 and TRBJ2-1; 11 nucleotides line up with TRBD2. With 5 bases clipped from V and 8 bases from J, the junction kept 8 bases outside the gene matches. The CDR3 has 15 residues. CDR1 MNHEY and CDR2 SVGAGI come from the germline V gene. This chain's CDR3 is CASSRTSGRIDEQFF. CDR3 nucleotide sequence: TGTGCCAGCAGTCGCACTAGCGGGAGAATCGATGAGCAGTTCTTC.

The rearrangement links TRBV6-5 to TRBJ2-1; 12 bases fit TRBD2. After removal of 5 bases from V and 6 bases from J, the junction contained 5 bases not matched to a gene. The CDR3 is 15 amino acids. The V gene's germline CDR1 is MNHEY and CDR2 SVGAGI. DNA of the CDR3: TGTGCCAGCAGTCGGACTAGCGGGGAGATCAATGAGCAGTTCTTC. This sequence encodes CASSRTSGEINEQFF.

The sample holds one count of this clone. This chain links TRBV5-1 with TRBJ2-7; 12 bases map to TRBD2. The CDR3 has 15 residues. J lost 3 bases, V lost 5 bases, and 6 bases had no gene match. Germline V gene sequence: CDR1 SGHRS, CDR2 YFSETQ. CDR3 protein: CASSLLAGGLYEQYF. The CDR3 DNA sequence: TGCGCCAGCAGTTTACTAGCGGGAGGTCTCTACGAGCAGTACTTC.

The V and J genes are TRBV28 and TRBJ2-4; perhaps TRBD1 as D (6 bases). The CDR3 spans 13 residues. With 2 bases removed from V and 7 bases from J, the gap between germline ends came to 9 bases. Germline V gives CDR1 MDHEN, CDR2 SYDVKM. Here the CDR3 reads CASSLGGANIQYF. CDR3 DNA sequence: TGTGCCAGCAGTTTAGGGGGCGCGAACATTCAGTACTTC.

The chain is built from TRBV7-2 and TRBJ2-3, with D perhaps matching TRBD2 (7 bases). Germline CDR1 SGHTA, CDR2 FQGNSA. The CDR3 runs to 15 residues. V was trimmed by 6 bases and J by 1 base, leaving 14 bases between them. The CDR3 spells CASRLGGRGTDTQYF. The DNA for the CDR3 is TGTGCCAGCAGGTTGGGGGGGCGCGGCACAGATACGCAGTATTTT.

The rearrangement uses TRBV18 and TRBJ2-3; 10 bases align to TRBD2. The length of the CDR3 is 16 residues. Trimming cost V 5 bases and J 0 bases; bases outside gene matches: 5. Germline values: CDR1 KGHSH, CDR2 LQKENI. This CDR3 is CASSSLAGASTDTQYF. CDR3 nucleotide sequence: TGTGCCAGCTCATCCCTAGCGGGAGCGAGCACAGATACGCAGTATTTT.

CDR3 protein: CASSRDRSYEQYF. CDR3 nucleotides: TGTGCCAGCAGTCGGGACAGGTCTTACGAGCAGTACTTC. The rearrangement links TRBV6-5 to TRBJ2-7, with 8 bases matching TRBD1. CDR1 and CDR2 (germline): MNHEY, SVGAGI. The CDR3 covers 13 residues. The V gene end was trimmed by 5 bases and the J gene end by 4 bases; junction bases not matched to a gene: 4.

This chain joins TRBV18 and TRBJ2-2; no reliable D call. The CDR3 runs 13 residues. The ends were cut back, 2 bases at V and 3 bases at J, with 4 bases in the middle. Germline V gene data show CDR1 as KGHSH and CDR2 as LQKENI. CDR3 nucleotide sequence: TGTGCCAGCTCACCAGAGGACACCGGGGAGCTGTTTTTT. It translates to CASSPEDTGELFF.

Here the CDR3 reads CASSLAPSAEQFF. The CDR3 nucleotides read TGTGCCAGCAGCTTAGCCCCTAGTGCTGAGCAGTTCTTC. This chain connects TRBV11-1 to TRBJ2-1; D remains ambiguous. The CDR3 consists of 13 residues. V lost 0 bases, J lost 9 bases, and 9 bases lay in between. Germline values: CDR1 SGHAT, CDR2 FQDESV (reference sequence). The entire variable domain, with the rest obtained from reference TRBV11-1 and TRBJ2-1, is as follows: EAEVAQSPRYKITEKSQAVAFWCDPISGHATLYWYRQILGQGPELLVQFQDESVVDDSQLPKDRFSAERLKGVDSTLKIQPAELGDSAMYLCASSLAPSAEQFFGPGTRLTVL.

This chain links TRBV7-9 with TRBJ1-4, with 7 bases that match TRBD1. Trimming cost V 5 bases and J 5 bases; bases outside gene matches: 5. The germline V gene has CDR1 SEHNR and CDR2 FQNEAQ (reference sequence). CDR3 length equals 14 residues. CDR3 residues: CASSPGTENEKLFF. For the CDR3, the DNA is TGTGCCAGCAGCCCCGGGACAGAGAATGAAAAACTGTTTTTT.

The count of this clone is one. This sequence joins TRBV5-1 and TRBJ2-3, with D unclear. Per the germline V gene, CDR1 is SGHRS and CDR2 is YFSETQ. V dropped 0 bases and J dropped 0 bases, with 11 bases sitting between them. There are 16 residues in the CDR3. The CDR3 here is CASSLEVTTSTDTQYF. As DNA, the CDR3 is TGCGCCAGCAGCTTGGAGGTCACTACTAGCACAGATACGCAGTATTTT.

The CDR3 is CASSFYRDREFF. The CDR3, as DNA: TGTGCCAGCAGTTTCTACCGGGACAGAGAGTTCTTC. This chain connects TRBV28 to TRBJ2-1; 7 nucleotides align to TRBD1. J lost 14 bases, V lost 3 bases, and 7 bases had no gene match. The CDR3 sequence is 12 residues long. Looked up from germline, CDR1 is MDHEN and CDR2 is SYDVKM.

The chain carries TRBV4-3 and TRBJ2-7, with TRBD2 matching over 8 bases. The CDR3 has 16 residues. Germline lookup yields CDR1 LGHNA and CDR2 YSLEER. V dropped 3 bases and J dropped 0; count of bases not matched to a gene: 7. The CDR3 sequence: CASSQGGLGPSYEQYF. CDR3 nucleotides: TGCGCCAGCAGCCAGGGGGGACTAGGGCCCTCCTACGAGCAGTACTTC.

This clone was observed a few times. The chain has TRBV30 and TRBJ2-7; TRBD2 aligns across 7 bases. The CDR3 has 14 amino acids. After removal of 0 bases from V and 9 bases from J, the junction contained 11 bases not matched to a gene. From germline, CDR1 is GTSNPN and CDR2 SVGIG (reference sequence). CDR3 nucleotide sequence: TGTGCCTGGAGTGTAGGGGACCCCCGCGGGAGGCAGTACTTC. This gives the protein CAWSVGDPRGRQYF.

The chain uses TRBV7-2 and TRBJ2-5; D is possibly TRBD2 (5 bases). The J call may be incorrect, as the DNA end agrees better with TRBJ2-7. The length of the CDR3 is 14 residues. CDR1 and CDR2 from the germline V gene are SGHTA and FQGNSA. The CDR3 loop reads CASSRTSGPYEQYF. The CDR3 DNA sequence: TGTGCCAGCAGTCGGACTTCCGGCCCATACGAGCAGTACTTC.

V and J are TRBV19 and TRBJ1-2; D is unclear. Germline CDR1 reads LNHDA; CDR2 reads SQIVND (reference sequence). Trimming took off 5 bases at V and 8 bases at J, with 15 bases between the two ends. This CDR3 has 13 residues. CDR3 in DNA: TGTGCCAGTAGTCCCCTAGGTACCGGCGGCTACACCTTC. It encodes CASSPLGTGGYTF.

V is TRBV4-2 and J is TRBJ1-1; 9 bases are a match to TRBD1. The trim removed 2 bases at V and 1 base at J, leaving 2 bases unmatched. Germline V CDR1 and CDR2: LGHNA, YNFKEQ. This CDR3 is built from 15 residues. The CDR3 DNA is TGTGCCAGCAGCCAACGGACAGGGGCGAACACTGAAGCTTTCTTT. It encodes CASSQRTGANTEAFF.

The V and J genes are TRBV7-3 and TRBJ1-2, with D possibly being TRBD1 (5 bases). The germline V gene encodes CDR1 SGHTA and CDR2 FQGTGA. The CDR3 spans 14 residues. V shed 5 bases and J shed 8 bases, with 18 bases lying between them. The CDR3 here is CASSPDPAGRGYTF. The CDR3 nucleotides are TGTGCCAGCAGCCCGGATCCGGCGGGGCGCGGCTACACCTTC.

This clone showed up just once. The chain combines TRBV4-2 with TRBJ1-3; D ambiguous. Germline V gene data show CDR1 as LGHNA and CDR2 as YNFKEQ. The CDR3 sequence is 17 residues long. The V gene lost 1 base and the J gene lost 0 bases, with 13 bases spanning the gap. CDR3 coding DNA: TGTGCCAGCAGCCAAGGTCGAGACAACTTCTCTGGAAACACCATATATTTT. Encoded protein: CASSQGRDNFSGNTIYF.

The V and J genes are TRBV18 and TRBJ1-1, with TRBD1 identical over 7 bases. This CDR3 region has 15 residues. Per germline, CDR1 KGHSH and CDR2 LQKENI. V lost 6 bases, J lost 1 base, and 8 bases stayed unmatched. CDR3 loop: CASSTPDRTNTEAFF. DNA of the CDR3: TGTGCCAGCTCGACCCCGGACAGGACGAACACTGAAGCTTTCTTT.

The V and J genes are TRBV28 and TRBJ2-5; 7 bases line up with TRBD1. J lost 6 bases, V lost 5 bases, and 15 bases had no gene match. This CDR3 spans 16 amino acids. In germline, CDR1 is MDHEN, CDR2 SYDVKM. The DNA of the CDR3 is TGTGCCAGCAGTCTGCCACAGGGGCCGACAACGAAGACCCAGTACTTC. Translating gives CASSLPQGPTTKTQYF. The complete variable domain, with remaining parts taken from reference TRBV28 and TRBJ2-5, reads DVKVTQSSRYLVKRTGEKVFLECVQDMDHENMFWYRQDPGLGLRLIYFSYDVKMKEKGDIPEGYSVSREKKERFSLILESASTNQTSMYLCASSLPQGPTTKTQYFGPGTRLLVL.

The chain is built from TRBV6-1 and TRBJ2-3; D perhaps matches TRBD2 (6 bases). This CDR3 is 14 amino acids long. The ends were cut back, 11 bases at V and 0 bases at J, with 15 bases in the middle. Germline V gives CDR1 MNHNS, CDR2 SASEGT. The CDR3 DNA reads TGTGCCGCGCACCAGGGACTCAGCACAGATACGCAGTATTTT. Translation: CAAHQGLSTDTQYF.

In its sample, this clone was seen once. CDR3 protein: CASSTGGSYNEQFF. The CDR3 DNA is TGTGCCAGCAGTACAGGGGGCTCCTACAATGAGCAGTTCTTC. This chain connects TRBV6-5 to TRBJ2-1; 8 bases fit TRBD1. Germline loops: CDR1 MNHEY, CDR2 SVGAGI. The CDR3 is 14 amino acids. With V trimmed by 5 bases and J by 0 bases, 0 bases remained unmatched.

This CDR3 is CAISDNNSNQPQHF. DNA of the CDR3: TGTGCCATCAGTGACAACAATAGCAATCAGCCCCAGCATTTT. The chain combines TRBV10-3 with TRBJ1-5; D is uncertain. The germline gives CDR1 ENHRY, CDR2 SYGVKD. Trimming stripped 3 bases from V and 0 bases from J, with 6 bases between. The CDR3 runs 14 residues.

The genes are TRBV7-3 and TRBJ2-1; 7 bases match TRBD1. The germline V gene encodes CDR1 SGHTA and CDR2 FQGTGA. With V trimmed by 5 bases and J by 5 bases, 0 bases remained unmatched. This CDR3 comprises 12 residues. The CDR3 sequence: CASSGQDNEQFF. The CDR3, as DNA: TGTGCCAGCAGCGGACAGGACAATGAGCAGTTCTTC.

The rearrangement links TRBV5-1 to TRBJ2-3; D might be TRBD2 (5 bases). The germline V gene has CDR1 SGHRS and CDR2 YFSETQ. V was clipped by 6 bases and J by 1 base, with 18 bases between them. This CDR3 region has 16 residues. In DNA, the CDR3 is TGCGCCAGCAACAAGGGTGGTAGCGCCGGCACAGATACGCAGTATTTT. Translated, it gives CASNKGGSAGTDTQYF.

The rearrangement links TRBV12-5 to TRBJ2-1; TRBD2 aligns across 9 bases. Germline-derived CDR1 and CDR2 are LGHNT and FRNRAP. With V trimmed by 5 bases and J by 1 base, 6 bases remained unmatched. The CDR3 is 16 amino acids. CDR3 amino acids: CASGRGGLASYNEQFF. The CDR3 DNA reads TGTGCTAGTGGTAGGGGTGGACTAGCGTCCTACAATGAGCAGTTCTTC.